The 21 T cell receptor beta chains below were found in one sample sequenced in a study of OX40 agonist ivuxolimab in advanced cancers. The library was prepared using the immunoSEQ multiplex PCR assay. Imported from immuneACCESS, the table was reduced by TCRdb to in-frame sequences with V and J called. These copies leave out some clones; in studies compared against another copy, an unresolved V gene accounts for under half, and the cause of the remainder is not known. The table for this sample lists fewer than 90,000 clones; more than 85% of them were counted only once. The top ten clones comprise 2.3% of the sample. The material was CD4+ or CD8+ T cells sorted from blood, obtained in a trial of the OX40 agonist ivuxolimab. Every receptor here comes from an adult with an advanced solid tumor such as melanoma, head and neck, liver or kidney cancer.

V usage is TRBV4-1 and J usage is TRBJ1-2; tentatively, D is TRBD1 (6 bases). Germline V gene sequence: CDR1 MGHRA, CDR2 YSYEKL. The CDR3 loop spans 16 amino acids. Deletions cut 1 base from V and 5 bases from J, with 17 bases between. The DNA for the CDR3 is TGCGCCAGCAGCCAAGTGCCTCCAGGGGCGAGATATGGCTACACCTTC. Its translation is CASSQVPPGARYGYTF.

The chain recombines TRBV4-1 with TRBJ1-3; unclear D gene. The CDR3 covers 15 residues. V was cut by 0 bases and J by 0 bases, with 6 bases left in between. Germline V gives CDR1 MGHRA, CDR2 YSYEKL. CDR3 sequence (DNA): TGCGCCAGCAGCCAAGAGAGTATCTCTGGAAACACCATATATTTT. It encodes CASSQESISGNTIYF.

The chain employs TRBV19 and TRBJ2-7; no clear D gene. Germline V lookup: CDR1 LNHDA, CDR2 SQIVND (reference sequence). Trimming stripped 1 base from V and 6 bases from J, with 16 bases between. The CDR3 spans 15 residues. The CDR3: CASSIGIGTPGEQYF. The CDR3 bases are TGTGCCAGTAGTATAGGTATCGGCACCCCTGGCGAGCAGTACTTC.

This chain connects TRBV5-6 to TRBJ1-1, with D hard to call. Per the germline V gene, CDR1 is SGHDT and CDR2 is YYEEEE. V lost 0 bases, J lost 7 bases, and 13 bases lay in between. The CDR3 consists of 14 residues. CDR3 DNA sequence: TGTGCCAGCAGCTTGGACACATTCGGGAGTGAAGCTTTCTTT. This codes for CASSLDTFGSEAFF.

The J gene is TRBJ2-5, the V gene TRBV19, with a tentative D call TRBD2 (6 bases). The length of the CDR3 is 13 residues. The ends were cut back, 8 bases at V and 4 bases at J, with 14 bases in the middle. CDR1 is LNHDA, CDR2 SQIVND, per germline (reference sequence). CDR3 nucleotide sequence: TGTGCCAGTTCGGGAGTAAATTTAGAGACCCAGTACTTC. Its protein product is CASSGVNLETQYF.

The rearrangement links TRBV5-1 to TRBJ2-1; D might be TRBD1 or TRBD2, each matching 5 bases. Germline CDR1 and CDR2: SGHRS and YFSETQ. This CDR3 is 12 amino acids long. V was shortened by 5 bases and J by 6 bases, with 9 bases between the two germline ends. For the CDR3, the DNA is TGCGCCAGCAGTCTGGGGGTCAATGAGCAGTTCTTC. Its protein is CASSLGVNEQFF.

This clone has more than one count but fewer than ten. The J gene is TRBJ2-7, the V gene TRBV2, with D possibly matching TRBD2 (6 bases). This CDR3 region has 11 residues. The germline V and J ends were trimmed by 11 bases and 5 bases, with 13 bases remaining between them. Per germline, CDR1 SNHLY and CDR2 FYNNEI. The CDR3 bases are TGTGCCCGCTTCGGGAGCCACGAGCAGTACTTC. Translating it yields CARFGSHEQYF.

The chain recombines TRBV2 with TRBJ1-1, with D perhaps matching TRBD1 (6 bases). Germline V gene data show CDR1 as SNHLY and CDR2 as FYNNEI. The CDR3 spans 14 residues. Trimming shortened V by 8 bases and J by 5 bases, and 18 bases separated the two germline ends. The chain's CDR3 is CASFPGAVVTEAFF. The DNA for the CDR3 is TGTGCCAGCTTCCCGGGGGCGGTTGTTACTGAAGCTTTCTTT.

The chain employs TRBV5-6 and TRBJ2-5; 14 bases agree with TRBD2. CDR3 length: 16 amino acids. From germline, CDR1 is SGHDT and CDR2 YYEEEE. The junction had 6 bases not matched to a gene; V was cut back by 4 bases and J by 4 bases. CDR3 sequence: CASSATSGRGGETQYF. CDR3 bases: TGTGCCAGCAGCGCGACTAGCGGGAGGGGTGGAGAGACCCAGTACTTC. The complete variable domain, with remaining parts taken from reference TRBV5-6 and TRBJ2-5, reads DAGVTQSPTHLIKTRGQQVTLRCSPKSGHDTVSWYQQALGQGPQFIFQYYEEEERQRGNFPDRFSGHQFPNYSSELNVNALLLGDSALYLCASSATSGRGGETQYFGPGTRLLVL.

The chain carries TRBV19 and TRBJ2-1; 13 bases fit TRBD2. The CDR3 sequence is 20 residues long. V was clipped by 5 bases and J by 0 bases; unmatched bases: 13. Germline V gene data show CDR1 as LNHDA and CDR2 as SQIVND (reference sequence). This CDR3 reads CASSVSRLAGGSSSYNEQFF. Here the CDR3 DNA reads TGTGCCAGTAGTGTCTCCCGACTAGCGGGGGGTTCAAGCTCCTACAATGAGCAGTTCTTC.

The chain combines TRBV2 with TRBJ1-4, with D tentatively TRBD1 (5 bases). The CDR3 loop spans 15 amino acids. Trimming took off 6 bases at V and 7 bases at J, with 18 bases between the two ends. Germline loops: CDR1 SNHLY, CDR2 FYNNEI. In DNA form, the CDR3 reads TGTGCCAGCAGGGGGACTCCTGGAGGTGGTGAAAAACTGTTTTTT. Protein product: CASRGTPGGGEKLFF. Full variable domain (remainder filled in from reference TRBV2 and TRBJ1-4): EPEVTQTPSHQVTQMGQEVILRCVPISNHLYFYWYRQILGQKVEFLVSFYNNEISEKSEIFDDQFSVERPDGSNFTLKIRSTKLEDSAMYFCASRGTPGGGEKLFFGSGTQLSVL.

The chain combines TRBV2 with TRBJ2-3; no firm D call. V was pared by 2 bases and J by 3 bases, with 9 bases between. Germline values: CDR1 SNHLY, CDR2 FYNNEI. The CDR3 runs 14 residues. The CDR3, as DNA: TGTGCCAGCAGTGAAATGCGAGGTACAGATACGCAGTATTTT. Translation gives CASSEMRGTDTQYF.

This sequence joins TRBV5-1 and TRBJ2-3; TRBD1 matches at 9 bases. After removal of 3 bases from V and 7 bases from J, the junction contained 3 bases not matched to a gene. CDR1 and CDR2 from the germline V gene are SGHRS and YFSETQ. This CDR3 is 13 amino acids long. CDR3 DNA sequence: TGCGCCAGCAGCTCGGGACAGGGCTATACGCAGTATTTT. Amino acid sequence: CASSSGQGYTQYF.

In this sample, this clone turned up a few times. This rearrangement joins TRBV19 to TRBJ2-7; TRBD2 agrees at 13 bases. Germline V gene lookup returns CDR1 LNHDA and CDR2 SQIVND (reference sequence). The CDR3 extends over 13 amino acids. The V segment lost 10 bases and the J segment 6 bases; nucleotides outside the gene matches: 6. The CDR3 reads CAIWTSGSREQYF. CDR3 sequence (DNA): TGTGCCATCTGGACTAGCGGGAGTCGCGAGCAGTACTTC.

This clone was picked up one time. The chain employs TRBV4-3 and TRBJ2-7; the D gene is possibly TRBD1 (5 bases). Trimming removed 1 base from V and 9 bases from J, with 16 bases in between. CDR3 length equals 14 residues. Germline V gene lookup returns CDR1 LGHNA and CDR2 YSLEER. CDR3 coding DNA: TGCGCCAGCAGCCAAGGGGCCCAGGGTGGCAGGCAGTACTTC. This encodes CASSQGAQGGRQYF.

CDR3 sequence (DNA): TGTGCCAGCTCACCGACTTTCACCGGGGAGCTGTTTTTT. Translating it yields CASSPTFTGELFF. The J gene is TRBJ2-2, the V gene TRBV18; D is ambiguous. The CDR3 totals 13 residues. Trimming cost V 3 bases and J 4 bases, with 6 bases left between them. Germline V gene lookup returns CDR1 KGHSH and CDR2 LQKENI.

The J gene is TRBJ1-3, the V gene TRBV11-3; no reliable D call. Looked up from germline, CDR1 is SGHNT and CDR2 is YENEEA. The length of the CDR3 is 16 residues. The germline V and J ends were trimmed by 4 bases and 4 bases, with 17 bases remaining between them. The CDR3 DNA sequence: TGTGCCAGCAGCTCCGTCGGAGGGATCACAGGAAACACCATATATTTT. Amino acid sequence: CASSSVGGITGNTIYF.

The chain's CDR3 is CASSSLKGTEAFF. Written as DNA, the CDR3 is TGTGCCAGCAGCTCCCTGAAAGGTACTGAAGCTTTCTTT. The chain uses TRBV5-4 and TRBJ1-1; no reliable D call. This CDR3 has 13 amino acids. Trimming cost V 3 bases and J 5 bases, with 11 bases left between them. The germline gives CDR1 SGHNT, CDR2 YYREEE (reference sequence).

The chain recombines TRBV5-8 with TRBJ1-5; TRBD1 might be the D (5 bases). CDR1 is SGHTS and CDR2 is YDEGEE in the germline V gene. The CDR3 has 13 amino acids. The V gene lost 4 bases and the J gene lost 6 bases, with 11 bases spanning the gap. The CDR3 spells CASSGARGQPQHF. The CDR3 nucleotides are TGTGCCAGCAGCGGAGCAAGGGGTCAGCCCCAGCATTTT.

The CDR3 is CASSDRGFSYEQYF. CDR3 coding DNA: TGTGCCAGCAGCGACCGGGGATTCTCCTACGAGCAGTACTTC. The V and J genes are TRBV25-1 and TRBJ2-7, with D possibly matching TRBD2 (5 bases). The V gene's germline CDR1 is MGHDK and CDR2 SYGVNS. This CDR3 has 14 residues. The V gene lost 6 bases and the J gene lost 0 bases, with 12 bases spanning the gap.

This chain uses TRBV5-1 with TRBJ2-1; perhaps TRBD2 as D (6 bases). The CDR3 sequence is 15 residues long. Trimming took off 0 bases at V and 8 bases at J, with 15 bases between the two ends. Germline V gene sequence: CDR1 SGHRS, CDR2 YFSETQ. The CDR3: CASSLGPGGDHEQFF. Here the CDR3 DNA reads TGCGCCAGCAGCTTGGGACCGGGCGGGGACCATGAGCAGTTCTTC.